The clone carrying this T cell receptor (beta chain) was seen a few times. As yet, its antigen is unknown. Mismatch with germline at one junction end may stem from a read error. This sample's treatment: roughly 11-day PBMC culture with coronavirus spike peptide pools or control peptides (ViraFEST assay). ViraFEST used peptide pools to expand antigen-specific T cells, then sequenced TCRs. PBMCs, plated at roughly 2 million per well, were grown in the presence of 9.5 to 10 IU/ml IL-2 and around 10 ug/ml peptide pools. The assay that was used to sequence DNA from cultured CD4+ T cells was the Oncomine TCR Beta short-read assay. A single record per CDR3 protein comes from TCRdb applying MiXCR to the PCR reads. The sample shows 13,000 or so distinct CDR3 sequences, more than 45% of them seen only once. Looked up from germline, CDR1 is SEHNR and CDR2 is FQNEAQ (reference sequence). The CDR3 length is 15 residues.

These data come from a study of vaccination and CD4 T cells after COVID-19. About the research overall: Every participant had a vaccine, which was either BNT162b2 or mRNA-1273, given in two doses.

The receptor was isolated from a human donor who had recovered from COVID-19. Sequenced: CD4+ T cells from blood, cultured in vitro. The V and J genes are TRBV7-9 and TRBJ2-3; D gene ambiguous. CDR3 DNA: TGTGCCAGCAGCTTAGCGGACGGATCCACATATACGCAGTATTTT. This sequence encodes CASSLADGSTYTQYF.